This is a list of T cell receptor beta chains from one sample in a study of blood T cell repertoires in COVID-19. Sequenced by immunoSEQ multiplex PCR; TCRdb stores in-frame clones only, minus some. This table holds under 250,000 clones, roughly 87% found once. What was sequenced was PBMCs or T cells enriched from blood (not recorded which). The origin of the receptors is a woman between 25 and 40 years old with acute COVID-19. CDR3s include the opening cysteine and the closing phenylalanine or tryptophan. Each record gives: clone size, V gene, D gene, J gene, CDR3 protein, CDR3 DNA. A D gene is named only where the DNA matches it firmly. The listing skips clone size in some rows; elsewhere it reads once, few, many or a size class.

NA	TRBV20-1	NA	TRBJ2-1	CSAILRGEQFF	TGCAGTGCTATTCTACGCGGGGAGCAGTTCTTC
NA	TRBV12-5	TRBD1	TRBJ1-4	CASGLGQGGRSLFF	TGTGCTAGTGGTTTGGGACAGGGGGGGCGTTCACTGTTTTTT
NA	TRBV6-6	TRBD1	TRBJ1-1	CATLLRDRVTEAFF	TGTGCCACACTACTCCGGGACAGGGTTACTGAAGCTTTCTTT
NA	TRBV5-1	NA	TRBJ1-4	CASSQQAWDEKLFF	TGCGCCAGCAGCCAGCAGGCCTGGGATGAAAAACTGTTTTTT
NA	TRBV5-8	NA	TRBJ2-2	CASRRWGRRTGELFF	TGTGCCAGCAGACGATGGGGCAGAAGAACCGGGGAGCTGTTTTTT
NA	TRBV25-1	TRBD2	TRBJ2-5	CASSVLAGALQETQYF	TGTGCCAGCAGTGTTCTAGCGGGGGCACTCCAAGAGACCCAGTACTTC
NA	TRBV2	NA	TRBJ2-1	CASSENPLADYYNEQFF	TGTGCCAGCAGTGAAAATCCCCTAGCTGACTACTACAATGAGCAGTTCTTC
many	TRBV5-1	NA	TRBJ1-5	CASSPGTLGQPQHF	TGCGCCAGCAGCCCCGGGACATTGGGCCAGCCCCAGCATTTT
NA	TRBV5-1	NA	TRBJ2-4	CASSIGQPKNIQYF	TGCGCCAGCAGTATTGGGCAACCCAAAAACATTCAGTACTTC
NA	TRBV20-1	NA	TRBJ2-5	CSASRREETQYF	TGCAGTGCTAGTCGCAGGGAAGAGACCCAGTACTTC
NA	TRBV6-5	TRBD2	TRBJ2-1	CASSRGLAGLNEQFF	TGTGCCAGCAGCCGGGGACTAGCGGGCCTCAATGAGCAGTTCTTC
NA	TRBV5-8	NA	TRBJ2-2	CASSLPGEAGELFF	TGTGCCAGCAGCCTCCCCGGGGAGGCCGGGGAGCTGTTTTTT
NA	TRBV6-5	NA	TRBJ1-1	CASSYKGVTMNTEAFF	TGTGCCAGCAGTTATAAAGGAGTGACTATGAACACTGAAGCTTTCTTT
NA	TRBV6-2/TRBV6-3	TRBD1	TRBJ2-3	CASSFRRGQNTDTQYF	TGTGCCAGCAGTTTTCGAAGGGGGCAAAACACAGATACGCAGTATTTT
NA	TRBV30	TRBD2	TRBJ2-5	CAWSLAGGQETQYF	TGTGCCTGGAGCCTAGCGGGGGGCCAAGAGACCCAGTACTTC
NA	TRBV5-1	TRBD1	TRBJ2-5	CASSKTGAQETQYF	TGCGCCAGCTCAAAAACAGGGGCTCAAGAGACCCAGTACTTC
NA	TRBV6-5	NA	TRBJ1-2	CASSYIAGDGYTF	TGTGCCAGCAGTTACATTGCGGGGGATGGCTACACCTTC
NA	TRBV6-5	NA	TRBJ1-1	CASIQGNTEAFF	TGTGCCAGCATCCAGGGGAACACTGAAGCTTTCTTT
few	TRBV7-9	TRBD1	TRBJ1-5	CASSTGGYSNQPQHF	TGTGCCAGCAGTACAGGGGGCTATAGCAATCAGCCCCAGCATTTT
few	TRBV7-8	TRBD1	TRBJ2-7	CASSPGTGVLTYEQYF	TGTGCCAGCAGCCCCGGGACAGGGGTCCTTACCTACGAGCAGTACTTC
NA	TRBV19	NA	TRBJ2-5	CASNPQLAVETQYF	TGTGCCAGTAACCCCCAGCTAGCAGTGGAGACCCAGTACTTC
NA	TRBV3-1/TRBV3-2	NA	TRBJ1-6	CASSQGVWGEDRSPLHF	TGTGCCAGCAGCCAAGGTGTCTGGGGAGAGGATCGGTCACCCCTCCACTTT
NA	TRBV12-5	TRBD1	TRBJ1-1	CASGFSKFGQGSWDTEAFF	TGTGCTAGTGGTTTTTCGAAATTTGGACAGGGGTCTTGGGACACTGAAGCTTTCTTT
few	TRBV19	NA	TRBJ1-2	CASRLTAFYGYTF	TGTGCCAGTAGACTGACAGCCTTCTATGGCTACACCTTC
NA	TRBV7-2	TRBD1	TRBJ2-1	CASRTGREQFF	TGTGCCAGCAGGACAGGGCGTGAGCAGTTCTTC
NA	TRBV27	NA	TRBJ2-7	CASSLSQGGFYEQYF	TGTGCCAGCAGTTTATCCCAGGGTGGGTTTTACGAGCAGTACTTC
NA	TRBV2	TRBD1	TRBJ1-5	CASTRTGMSWQPQHF	TGTGCCAGCACCCGGACAGGGATGTCTTGGCAGCCCCAGCATTTT
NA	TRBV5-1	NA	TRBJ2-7	CASSLSQAAYEQYF	TGCGCCAGCAGCTTGAGCCAGGCAGCCTACGAGCAGTACTTC
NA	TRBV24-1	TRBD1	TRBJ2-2	CATSETGSNTGELFF	TGTGCCACCAGTGAGACAGGGTCGAACACCGGGGAGCTGTTTTTT
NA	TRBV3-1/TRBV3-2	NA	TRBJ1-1	CASSRDFKTTEAFF	TGTGCCAGCAGCCGTGACTTCAAAACCACTGAAGCTTTCTTT
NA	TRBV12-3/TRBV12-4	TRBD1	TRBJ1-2	CASRNLGTAGYTF	TGTGCCAGCAGAAATCTCGGGACAGCTGGCTACACCTTC
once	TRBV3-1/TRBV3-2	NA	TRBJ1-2	CASSQGQGRWGYTF	TGTGCCAGCAGCCAAGGCCAGGGGCGGTGGGGCTACACCTTC
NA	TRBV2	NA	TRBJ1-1	CASNRGGLGTEAFF	TGTGCCAGCAACCGCGGGGGTTTGGGTACTGAAGCTTTCTTT
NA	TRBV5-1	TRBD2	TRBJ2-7	CASSFSSGGAYEQYF	TGCGCCAGCAGCTTTTCTAGCGGGGGGGCCTACGAGCAGTACTTC
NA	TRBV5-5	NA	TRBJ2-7	CASSLGGYEQYF	TGTGCCAGCAGCTTGGGAGGGTACGAGCAGTACTTC
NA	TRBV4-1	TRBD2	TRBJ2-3	CASSQGIRGGLQTHNTQYF	TGCGCCAGCAGCCAAGGAATACGGGGGGGCTTACAGACCCACAATACGCAGTATTTT
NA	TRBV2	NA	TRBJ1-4	CATRRVSTNEKLFF	TGTGCCACCCGTCGTGTGTCCACTAATGAAAAACTGTTTTTT
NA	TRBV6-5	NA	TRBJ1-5	CASSSPPHQPQHF	TGTGCCAGCAGTTCTCCCCCCCATCAGCCCCAGCATTTT
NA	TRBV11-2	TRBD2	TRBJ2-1	CASSLELGRDEQFF	TGTGCCAGCAGCTTAGAGCTAGGGAGGGATGAGCAGTTCTTC
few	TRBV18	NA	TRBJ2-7	CASSPKVAGASWREQYF	TGTGCCAGCTCACCGAAGGTGGCGGGGGCTTCCTGGAGGGAGCAGTACTTC
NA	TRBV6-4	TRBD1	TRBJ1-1	CASKGQMGTEAFF	TGTGCCAGCAAGGGACAGATGGGCACTGAAGCTTTCTTT
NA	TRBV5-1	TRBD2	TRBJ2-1	CASSLEGLSGGGTFYNEQFF	TGCGCCAGCAGCTTGGAGGGTTTAAGTGGCGGGGGGACCTTCTACAATGAGCAGTTCTTC
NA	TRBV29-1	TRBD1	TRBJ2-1	CSVERQGAHTVRNEQFF	TGCAGCGTTGAAAGACAGGGGGCCCACACCGTCCGGAATGAGCAGTTCTTC
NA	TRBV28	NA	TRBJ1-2	CASSFLLGGGYTF	TGTGCCAGCAGTTTCCTTCTTGGGGGCGGCTACACCTTC
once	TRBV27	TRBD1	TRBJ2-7	CASSLQDPIGTGGEQYF	TGTGCCAGCAGTCTCCAGGACCCCATCGGGACAGGAGGGGAGCAGTACTTC
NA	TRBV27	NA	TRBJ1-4	CASSKQTNNEKLFF	TGTGCCAGCAGTAAACAGACTAATAATGAAAAACTGTTTTTT
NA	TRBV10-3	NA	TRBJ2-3	CAIGAGPSTDTQYF	TGTGCCATCGGGGCGGGACCTAGCACAGATACGCAGTATTTT
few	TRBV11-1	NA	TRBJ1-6	CASSYRGNNSPLHF	TGTGCCAGCAGCTACCGAGGGAATAATTCACCCCTCCACTTT
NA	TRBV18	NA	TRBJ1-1	CASSPRSVGNTEAFF	TGTGCCAGCTCACCACGGTCGGTCGGGAACACTGAAGCTTTCTTT
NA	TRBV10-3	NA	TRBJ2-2	CAISESQNTGELFF	TGTGCCATCAGTGAGTCCCAAAACACCGGGGAGCTGTTTTTT
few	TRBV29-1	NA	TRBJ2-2	CSYTDRNTGELFF	TGCAGCTACACTGACAGGAACACCGGGGAGCTGTTTTTT
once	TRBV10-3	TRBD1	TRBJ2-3	CAIRLDRGGTDTQYF	TGTGCCATCAGGCTCGACAGGGGGGGAACAGATACGCAGTATTTT
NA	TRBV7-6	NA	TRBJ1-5	CASSLGTSNQPQHF	TGTGCCAGCAGCTTAGGGACAAGCAATCAGCCCCAGCATTTT
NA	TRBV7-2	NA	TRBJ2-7	CASSYNGGASTYEQYF	TGTGCCAGCAGCTATAATGGGGGGGCCTCGACCTACGAGCAGTACTTC